The next 17 T cell receptor beta chains were all read from a single sample in a study of early T cells in non-severe SARS-CoV-2 infection. TCRdb processed the 5' RACE reads anew with MiXCR; each CDR3 protein has one entry. The sample has tens of thousands of distinct CDR3 sequences, roughly 15% seen once. The sequenced sample consisted of whole blood. These receptors were taken from an adult who was a healthcare worker with PCR-confirmed SARS-CoV-2 infection or an uninfected control (not recorded which).

This clonotype has only a few counts. The chain uses TRBV3-1 and TRBJ2-5; D remains unclear. V was trimmed by 4 bases and J by 7 bases, leaving 19 bases between them. Germline V CDR1 and CDR2: LGHDT, YNNKEL (reference sequence). This CDR3 region has 15 residues. The CDR3 region has the DNA TGTGCCAGCAGCCCTCCGGTGCAGGTTGGGCCGACCCAGTACTTC. Amino acid sequence: CASSPPVQVGPTQYF.

The sample holds many counts of this clonotype. This chain connects TRBV14 to TRBJ1-1; D is unclear. The CDR3 length is 15 residues. The germline V and J ends were trimmed by 1 base and 3 bases, with 12 bases remaining between them. Germline CDR1 and CDR2: SGHDN and FVKESK. The CDR3 coding sequence is TGTGCCAGCAGCCAAGCGAGCGGACGCTACACTGAAGCTTTCTTT. This sequence encodes CASSQASGRYTEAFF.

There are a few counts of this clonotype. The V and J genes are TRBV2 and TRBJ2-7, with a tentative D call TRBD1 (5 bases). This CDR3 contains 14 residues. V was clipped by 5 bases and J by 4 bases, with 15 bases between them. The germline V gene encodes CDR1 SNHLY and CDR2 FYNNEI. CDR3 residues: CASSPPRTPYEQYV. The CDR3 coding sequence is TGTGCCAGCAGTCCACCGCGGACACCATACGAGCAGTACGTC.

V is TRBV7-9 and J is TRBJ1-1; 7 nucleotides match TRBD1. The V gene's germline CDR1 is SEHNR and CDR2 FQNEAQ (reference sequence). Unmatched junction bases numbered 9, after V lost 0 bases and J lost 2 bases. CDR3 size: 17 residues. DNA for the CDR3: TGTGCCAGCAGCTTAGCCATATCCGGGACAGCCAACACTGAAGCTTTCTTT. Translating it yields CASSLAISGTANTEAFF.

This clonotype was detected ten times or more. The chain combines TRBV10-2 with TRBJ2-1, with 7 bases that match TRBD1. The V gene end was trimmed by 8 bases and the J gene end by 0 bases; junction bases not matched to a gene: 10. Germline CDR1 WSHSY, CDR2 SAAADI. This CDR3 contains 16 residues. The CDR3 nucleotides read TGCGCCAGCCTGGGGGCACAGGGGAGCTCCTACAATGAGCAGTTCTTC. It is translated as CASLGAQGSSYNEQFF.

This chain uses TRBV7-6 with TRBJ2-2; 8 positions match TRBD1. The junction had 14 bases not matched to a gene; V was cut back by 5 bases and J by 3 bases. The CDR3 consists of 18 residues. The germline gives CDR1 SGHVS, CDR2 FNYEAQ. The CDR3 loop reads CASSPQFGQGGHTGELFF. Here the CDR3 DNA reads TGTGCCAGCAGCCCACAGTTTGGACAGGGCGGGCACACCGGGGAGCTGTTTTTT.

The V and J genes are TRBV6-1 and TRBJ2-5; TRBD1 might be the D (7 bases). This CDR3 contains 12 residues. Germline CDR1 is MNHNS and CDR2 is SASEGT. V was trimmed by 4 bases and J by 5 bases, leaving 8 bases between them. CDR3 nucleotides: TGTGCCAGCAGTGCAGGGGGGGAGACCCAGTACTTC. This gives the protein CASSAGGETQYF.

V usage is TRBV6-6 and J usage is TRBJ2-7, with TRBD1 identical over 9 bases. This CDR3 is built from 13 residues. Germline trimming cut 2 bases from V and 9 bases from J; bases unmatched to any gene: 5. Germline loops: CDR1 MNHNY, CDR2 SVGAGI (reference sequence). The CDR3 protein is CASSYTGQGLQYV. CDR3 in DNA: TGTGCCAGCAGTTACACGGGACAGGGCTTGCAGTACGTC.

The table lists this clonotype with many counts. The rearrangement links TRBV7-6 to TRBJ2-1; maybe TRBD2 (6 bases). CDR1 SGHVS and CDR2 FNYEAQ come from the germline V gene. This CDR3 region has 15 residues. Between the trimmed V and J ends, which lost 2 bases and 10 bases, there was a span of 18 bases. CDR3 protein: CASSLPYGTYKEQFF. The CDR3 DNA is TGTGCCAGCAGCTTACCGTACGGGACTTATAAGGAGCAGTTCTTC.

There are many counts of this clonotype. Here the CDR3 DNA reads TGCAGCGTTGAACGGGACAGTAGTTACAATGAGCAGTTCTTC. This sequence encodes CSVERDSSYNEQFF. The rearrangement uses TRBV29-1 and TRBJ2-1, with 7 bases fitting TRBD1. Germline CDR1 SQVTM, CDR2 ANQGSEA. With 2 bases clipped from V and 4 bases from J, the junction kept 5 bases outside the gene matches. The CDR3 loop spans 14 amino acids.

This clonotype was counted only a few times. V and J are TRBV11-2 and TRBJ2-7; unclear D gene. CDR3 length equals 12 residues. CDR1 SGHAT and CDR2 FQNNGV come from the germline V gene. V was pared by 4 bases and J by 3 bases, with 7 bases between. CDR3 coding DNA: TGTGCCAGCAGCTCCAGATACTACGAGCAGTACGTC. It yields the protein CASSSRYYEQYV.

This clonotype was picked up many times. The chain has TRBV7-6 and TRBJ2-5; D unresolved. This CDR3 spans 12 amino acids. Germline lookup yields CDR1 SGHVS and CDR2 FNYEAQ. V lost 0 bases to trimming and J lost 4 bases, with 3 bases between them. CDR3 DNA sequence: TGTGCCAGCAGCTTAGCGAGAGAGACCCAGTACTTC. Protein sequence: CASSLARETQYF.

The rearrangement uses TRBV20-1 and TRBJ1-6; tentative D call: TRBD1 (5 bases). The CDR3 has 14 amino acids. The V end was cut by 6 bases, the J end by 11 bases, with 20 bases between. In germline, CDR1 is DFQATT, CDR2 SNEGSKA (reference sequence). Written as DNA, the CDR3 is TGCAGTGCCAGTTTCCAGGGAGGAGATACACCCCTCCACTTT. Residues: CSASFQGGDTPLHF.

The chain combines TRBV9 with TRBJ1-5; no clear D. CDR1 SGDLS and CDR2 YYNGEE come from the germline V gene. Trimming removed 4 bases from V and 0 bases from J, with 11 bases in between. This CDR3 region has 15 residues. CDR3 sequence reads: CASSPTGNSNQPQHF. The CDR3 nucleotides are TGTGCCAGCAGCCCTACGGGGAATAGCAATCAGCCCCAGCATTTT.

The chain links TRBV28 to TRBJ2-7, with TRBD1 identical over 8 bases. Germline CDR1 is MDHEN and CDR2 is SYDVKM. V lost 3 bases and J lost 2; bases outside the gene matches: 0. The CDR3 contains 13 residues. The DNA for the CDR3 is TGTGCCAGCAGTTTGACAGGGGCCTACGAGCAGTACGTC. Translated: CASSLTGAYEQYV.

The table lists this clonotype with a few counts. The genes are TRBV7-2 and TRBJ2-1; 7 bases agree with TRBD2. In germline, CDR1 is SGHTA, CDR2 FQGNSA. V lost 4 bases and J lost 1; bases outside the gene matches: 10. CDR3 length: 17 amino acids. The DNA for the CDR3 is TGTGCCAGCAGCTCCAAGCCTGCGGGGGTGTCCTACAATGAGCAGTTCTTC. Its protein is CASSSKPAGVSYNEQFF.

V is TRBV7-2 and J is TRBJ2-5; D is unresolved. CDR3 length: 12 residues. Trimming cost V 2 bases and J 3 bases, with 4 bases left between them. CDR1 is SGHTA and CDR2 is FQGNSA in the germline V gene. The CDR3 DNA reads TGTGCCAGCAGCTTAACCAAAGAGACCCAGTACTTC. Its translation: CASSLTKETQYF.